This TCR beta chain originates from a study of response to subunit inactivated influenza vaccine. Notes on this clonotype: Its antigen is undetermined.

Study outcomes and limitations: New T cells are recruited in small numbers by each seasonal influenza vaccination, according to the authors' suggestion.

V trimming: 1 base; J trimming: 2 bases; junction bases outside the gene matches: 3. Germline-derived CDR1 and CDR2 are ENHRY and SYGVKD. The CDR3 consists of 16 residues. From the RT-PCR reads, TCRdb called clonotypes with MiXCR, one entry per CDR3 protein. The repertoire holds 500,000 to 600,000 distinct CDR3 sequences, with over 10% as singletons. The chain joins TRBV10-3 to TRBJ2-5; 11 nucleotides align to TRBD2. The sequenced sample was PBMCs from blood, obtained roughly 45 days after vaccination. This clonotype was obtained from a man between 45 and 60 years old who received an inactivated influenza vaccine. The CDR3 loop is CAISELWTSGQETQYF. The CDR3, as DNA: TGTGCCATCAGTGAGTTATGGACTAGCGGGCAAGAGACCCAGTACTTC.